The sequence of this T cell receptor (beta chain) was determined in a study of cytomegalovirus exposure and HLA in healthy donors. This clone was counted between two and nine times. The CDR3 extends over 15 amino acids. Germline V lookup: CDR1 SGHRS, CDR2 YFSETQ. V lost 0 bases to trimming and J lost 9 bases; unmatched junction nucleotides: 9. With 60 Vbeta and 13 Jbeta primers, the PCR was carried out. Sequencing used immunoSEQ multiplex PCR; TCRdb keeps in-frame clones, though not all of them. Of 150,000 to 180,000 clones in the sample, around 82% were seen once. The clonotype was recovered from a woman aged 45-65 years in good health and CMV-seropositive. Sample: PBMCs. The chain combines TRBV5-1 with TRBJ2-1; 7 nucleotides line up with TRBD2. CDR3 sequence: CASSLGVTSDLEQFF. CDR3 coding DNA: TGCGCCAGCAGCTTGGGCGTTACTAGCGATCTTGAGCAGTTCTTC.